This TCR beta chain appears in the sequencing data of a study of T cells in Graves' hyperthyroidism and ophthalmopathy (dated by TCRdb to about 2019). In terms of the full investigation: Peripheral blood samples were taken at the time of initial diagnosis, prior to any treatment. An independent validation cohort of under 20 hyperthyroidism patients and 15 or so patients who later progressed to ophthalmopathy tested prospective prediction of ophthalmopathy. After blood sampling, hyperthyroidism patients were treated with methimazole at a starting dose of 30 mg daily, and ophthalmopathy patients were treated with high-dose intravenous methylprednisolone. TCR V-J signatures able to tell the groups apart were searched for in a discovery cohort of 90 to 100 patients, of whom roughly 42 had Graves' ophthalmopathy and 57 had stable Graves' hyperthyroidism. In more than five Graves' hyperthyroidism patients, the study also compared T-cell repertoires from thyroid tissue with T-cell repertoires from blood. The paper describes TCR Vbeta CDR3 sequencing of around 130 peripheral blood samples, made up of about 41 ophthalmopathy patients, roughly 72 hyperthyroidism patients and 17 progressor patients. The 75 to 100 discovery patients were divided at random into training and test sets in a 7:3 ratio. Broad study findings and their caveats: Ophthalmopathy was separated from stable hyperthyroidism by a 13 V-J signature model, with approximately 89% sensitivity and about 81% specificity obtained in cross-validation and 80%/75% obtained in testing. Sample size was not statistically predetermined, and investigators were not blinded to group allocation. During validation, the model predicted progression to ophthalmopathy a median of about 6.3 months ahead of onset, with just under 71% sensitivity and about 75% specificity. Most expanded thyroid clonotypes (frequency above 0.001) were also detected in blood, a finding suggesting that blood repertoires may reflect thyroid immune responses.

In the germline V gene (reference sequence), CDR1 corresponds to SEHNR and CDR2 to FQNEAQ. Taken from cysteine to phenylalanine, the CDR3 has 13 residues. The read is trimmed to its CDR3 DNA, 39 bases read in frame from base 1. The junction carries 12 bases between V and J, which are trimmed by 5 bases and 10 bases respectively. In the ophthalmopathy patients, disease was moderately to severely active, with a Clinical Activity Score of 3 or more, a NOSPECS grade of 4 or more, and a duration of less than 3 months. Exclusion was applied to patients with uncontrolled infections, other autoimmune diseases, pregnancy or lactation. Clinical symptoms, serum thyroxine and TRAb, thyroid ultrasound, and orbital computed tomography formed the basis for the diagnoses. Ficoll-Paque density gradient centrifugation was used to isolate PBMCs from around 10 ml of fresh peripheral blood. Total RNA was extracted using Trizol reagent, and RNA quality was assessed on an Agilent 2100 Bioanalyzer.

Turning to this clonotype: Which antigen it targets is not known. Base qualities are not at hand, and no much larger clone is one base apart.

TCR beta CDR3 regions were amplified from RNA transcripts. The TCR CDR3 was subjected to a first round of RT-PCR using the HTBI primer set and the Qiagen OneStep RT-PCR kit. A second multiplex PCR round built the libraries, followed by size selection and purification. Paired-end sequencing of the libraries was performed with 100 bp reads on an Illumina HiSeq2000. The authors processed their data as follows. Raw data were processed with SOAPnuke, discarding reads with adapters, uncalled bases, mean Phred below 15, or no exact constant-primer or identifier match. High-quality paired reads were merged with COPE v1.2.5, and unique nucleotide sequences were defined as clonotypes. MiTCR v1.1 was used to align clonotypes to the IMGT TRBV, TRBD and TRBJ reference segments. Analysis was restricted to V-J combinations with a frequency above 0.0001, which covered 98% to 99.2% of repertoires. The TCS score was defined as the ratio of F50 (clonal expansion) to E x V (chaos), calculated using BLOSUM62-based TCRdist between CDR3 peptides within each V-J. Welch's t-statistics and random forest reduced fewer than 550 V-J features to 13, which were used in a naive Bayes classifier (R e1071). TCRdb passed the public sequencing reads through fastp at Q25 and MiXCR, retaining productive beta sequences. Here each entry gathers all rows of one CDR3 protein and keeps the most common genes and DNA. These V and J calls rely on TCRdb rather than the paper's analysis. The sample includes some 530,000 distinct CDR3 sequences, with 22% observed a single time. Of the sample, 45% to 50% falls within the top ten clones.

This clonotype originated in a woman aged 70-85 years with Graves' ophthalmopathy. Recombination connected TRBV7-9 to TRBJ1-6; no confident D gene assignment can be made. Material for sequencing was blood. In nucleotides, the sequence is TGTGCCAGCAGCCCCCTCCCGGGATCACCCCTCCACTTT. The resulting protein is CASSPLPGSPLHF.